The 20 T cell receptor beta chains below were found in one sample sequenced in a study of T cell repertoires in cytomegalovirus infection. Antigens of these TCRs are unknown. TCRdb reanalysed the reads using MiXCR and keeps one entry per CDR3 protein. The sample lists roughly 500,000 distinct CDR3 sequences; roughly 46% were seen once. The input for sequencing was cultured PBMCs, taken from culture after CMV antigen stimulation. These receptors were collected from a human donor in good health (CMV status not recorded). Some clones in this sample may be carry-over from other donors' samples.

CDR3: CATRGDGTDTQYF. DNA for the CDR3: TGTGCCACCAGGGGGGACGGCACAGATACGCAGTATTTT. The rearrangement joins TRBV24-1 to TRBJ2-3, with D perhaps being TRBD1 or TRBD2 (5 bases each). The CDR3 extends over 13 amino acids. Germline CDR1 and CDR2: KGHDR and SFDVKD. Trimming removed 7 bases at V and 1 base at J, with 8 bases between.

In its sample, this clonotype was seen many times. V is TRBV7-2 and J is TRBJ2-7, with a weak D call TRBD2 (6 bases). In germline, CDR1 is SGHTA, CDR2 FQGNSA. The CDR3 sequence is 14 residues long. Trimming stripped 2 bases from V and 0 bases from J, with 8 bases between. CDR3 amino acids: CASSLTTSSYEQYF. DNA for the CDR3: TGTGCCAGCAGCTTAACGACTAGCTCCTACGAGCAGTACTTC.

This clonotype was recorded many times. CDR3 sequence (DNA): TGTGCCAGCAGCCTCGACAGGGGGTACGAGCAGTACTTC. Protein product: CASSLDRGYEQYF. This chain connects TRBV7-2 to TRBJ2-7; TRBD1 matches at 9 bases. The V gene's germline CDR1 is SGHTA and CDR2 FQGNSA. Trimming took 5 bases from V and 4 from J; bases not matched to a gene: 3. The CDR3 has 13 residues.

This clonotype appeared a few times. V and J are TRBV20-1 and TRBJ2-5; possible D gene TRBD2, 6 bases. Trimming pared 6 bases from V and 1 base from J, leaving 18 bases between. Germline V gene lookup returns CDR1 DFQATT and CDR2 SNEGSKA (reference sequence). The CDR3 totals 15 residues. CDR3 protein: CSALGGRDPQETQYF. CDR3 DNA: TGCAGTGCCTTAGGAGGGCGGGACCCCCAAGAGACCCAGTACTTC.

A few counts support this clonotype. J is TRBJ2-1 and V is TRBV2; D might be TRBD2 (7 bases). The germline CDR1 and CDR2 sequences are SNHLY and FYNNEI. There are 11 residues in the CDR3. Deletions cut 4 bases from V and 13 bases from J, with 11 bases between. CDR3 DNA: TGTGCCAGCAGTGTAGGGGGGGTCCAGTTCTTC. Its translation: CASSVGGVQFF.

Only a few counts were recorded for this clonotype. This rearrangement joins TRBV6-2 or TRBV6-3 to TRBJ2-1; 9 bases line up with TRBD2. Germline CDR1 MNHEY, CDR2 SVGEGT. This CDR3 is built from 14 residues. The trim removed 3 bases at V and 9 bases at J, leaving 6 bases unmatched. The CDR3 reads CASSYGTSISEQFF. In DNA form, the CDR3 reads TGTGCCAGCAGTTATGGGACTAGCATATCTGAGCAGTTCTTC.

CDR3 residues: CATSKGLAGTGANVLTF. The DNA for the CDR3 is TGTGCCACCAGCAAGGGACTAGCGGGAACCGGGGCCAACGTCCTGACTTTC. The rearrangement links TRBV15 to TRBJ2-6; 13 nucleotides match TRBD2. The trim removed 4 bases at V and 4 bases at J, leaving 4 bases unmatched. The CDR3 covers 17 residues. Germline V gene data show CDR1 as LNHNV and CDR2 as YYDKDF (reference sequence).

The V gene is TRBV7-2, the J gene TRBJ2-3; D is unresolved. V shed 7 bases and J shed 3 bases, with 5 bases lying between them. Germline V gene data show CDR1 as SGHTA and CDR2 as FQGNSA. CDR3 size: 11 residues. The CDR3 coding sequence is TGTGCCAGCACTCTTACAGATACGCAGTATTTT. Translation gives CASTLTDTQYF.

The rearrangement links TRBV27 to TRBJ1-1; D remains ambiguous. Germline loops: CDR1 MNHEY, CDR2 SMNVEV (reference sequence). CDR3 length: 14 residues. Trimming shortened V by 4 bases and J by 5 bases, and 14 bases separated the two germline ends. The CDR3 reads CASSSRPVYTEAFF. DNA of the CDR3: TGTGCCAGCAGTTCCCGGCCCGTTTATACTGAAGCTTTCTTT.

The CDR3 sequence is CARGTASTDTQYF. The CDR3, as DNA: TGTGCCAGGGGGACAGCGAGCACAGATACGCAGTATTTT. The rearrangement uses TRBV2 and TRBJ2-3, with 7 bases matching TRBD1. Germline-derived CDR1 and CDR2 are SNHLY and FYNNEI. This CDR3 has 13 residues. V lost 9 bases and J lost 0; bases outside the gene matches: 3.

This clonotype is a singleton in its sample. The chain's CDR3 is CASSLVGLAGGETQYF. The CDR3 DNA reads as TGTGCCAGCAGCTTAGTCGGGTTAGCGGGAGGGGAGACCCAGTACTTC. This rearrangement joins TRBV7-2 to TRBJ2-5, with 11 bases fitting TRBD2. The CDR3 covers 16 residues. V was pared by 1 base and J by 5 bases, with 6 bases of the junction left unmatched. CDR1 is SGHTA and CDR2 is FQGNSA in the germline V gene. Full variable domain (missing parts from reference TRBV7-2 and TRBJ2-5): GAGVSQSPSNKVTEKGKDVELRCDPISGHTALYWYRQSLGQGLEFLIYFQGNSAPDKSGLPSDRFSAERTGGSVSTLTIQRTQQEDSAVYLCASSLVGLAGGETQYFGPGTRLLVL.

This clonotype was counted a few times. This chain joins TRBV7-2 and TRBJ2-2, with 11 bases aligning to TRBD1. Germline V gene lookup returns CDR1 SGHTA and CDR2 FQGNSA. This CDR3 contains 17 residues. V shed 4 bases, J shed 7 bases, and the junction held 11 bases outside the gene matches. In DNA, the CDR3 is TGTGCCAGCAGCTCGCCAGGACAGGGGGCGAGGGACGGGGAGCTGTTTTTT. Translating gives CASSSPGQGARDGELFF.

This chain uses TRBV7-9 with TRBJ1-5; TRBD1 matches at 9 bases. This CDR3 spans 15 amino acids. V shed 4 bases and J 5 bases; nucleotides not matched to a gene: 6. CDR1 and CDR2 from the germline V gene are SEHNR and FQNEAQ (reference sequence). CDR3 nucleotides: TGTGCCAGCAGCTGGGGACAGGGAAATGATCAGCCCCAGCATTTT. Its translation is CASSWGQGNDQPQHF.

The rearrangement joins TRBV11-2 to TRBJ1-6; no clear D gene. Germline assignment: CDR1 SGHAT and CDR2 FQNNGV. Trimming pared 1 base from V and 7 bases from J, leaving 11 bases between. The CDR3 has 15 residues. The CDR3 spells CASSLVAALNSPLHF. CDR3 DNA sequence: TGTGCCAGCAGCTTAGTTGCAGCGCTGAATTCACCCCTCCACTTT.

The chain employs TRBV7-9 and TRBJ1-1, with D possibly TRBD1 on 5 matching bases. CDR1 is SEHNR and CDR2 is FQNEAQ in the germline V gene (reference sequence). Between the trimmed V and J ends, which lost 11 bases and 1 base, there was a span of 14 bases. This CDR3 contains 13 residues. The DNA of the CDR3 is TGTGCCTCGGGGCAGGGTCGGAACACTGAAGCTTTCTTT. Amino acids: CASGQGRNTEAFF.

V usage is TRBV6-2 or TRBV6-3 and J usage is TRBJ2-7, with TRBD1 as a possible D gene (5 bases). Trimming took off 2 bases at V and 7 bases at J, with 6 bases between the two ends. The CDR3 has 11 residues. Germline CDR1 and CDR2: MNHEY and SVGEGT. CDR3 bases: TGTGCCAGCAGTTACGGGGCTGAGCAGTACTTC. Translated, it gives CASSYGAEQYF.

There are a few counts of this clonotype. This rearrangement joins TRBV7-2 to TRBJ2-4; TRBD2 agrees at 9 bases. The CDR3 covers 14 residues. Germline CDR1 and CDR2: SGHTA and FQGNSA. V lost 5 bases, J lost 6 bases, and 5 bases stayed unmatched. The DNA for the CDR3 is TGTGCCAGCAGCCCTAGCGGGGTTATAAACATTCAGTACTTC. It specifies CASSPSGVINIQYF.

The chain links TRBV20-1 to TRBJ2-7, with 10 bases fitting TRBD2. V trimming: 6 bases; J trimming: 3 bases; junction bases outside the gene matches: 8. The CDR3 totals 14 residues. Germline CDR1 and CDR2: DFQATT and SNEGSKA (reference sequence). The CDR3 coding sequence is TGCAGTGCAGAAGCCGGGACTAGCGTCTACGAGCAGTACTTC. Its protein is CSAEAGTSVYEQYF.

This clonotype has just a few counts. This chain links TRBV7-8 with TRBJ1-5; D unresolved. V was clipped by 4 bases and J by 2 bases, with 6 bases between them. The CDR3 length is 13 residues. Germline CDR1 is SGHVS and CDR2 is FQNEAQ. The CDR3 DNA sequence: TGTGCCAGCAGCTGGGTCGGCAATCAGCCCCAGCATTTT. Its translation: CASSWVGNQPQHF.

V and J are TRBV27 and TRBJ2-1; 8 bases are shared with TRBD2. CDR3 length: 15 residues. J was trimmed by 2 bases and V by 7 bases; bases with no gene match: 7. The germline V gene encodes CDR1 MNHEY and CDR2 SMNVEV (reference sequence). The CDR3 protein is CASTRGGGAYNEQFF. CDR3 nucleotide sequence: TGTGCCAGCACACGGGGGGGAGGCGCCTACAATGAGCAGTTCTTC.